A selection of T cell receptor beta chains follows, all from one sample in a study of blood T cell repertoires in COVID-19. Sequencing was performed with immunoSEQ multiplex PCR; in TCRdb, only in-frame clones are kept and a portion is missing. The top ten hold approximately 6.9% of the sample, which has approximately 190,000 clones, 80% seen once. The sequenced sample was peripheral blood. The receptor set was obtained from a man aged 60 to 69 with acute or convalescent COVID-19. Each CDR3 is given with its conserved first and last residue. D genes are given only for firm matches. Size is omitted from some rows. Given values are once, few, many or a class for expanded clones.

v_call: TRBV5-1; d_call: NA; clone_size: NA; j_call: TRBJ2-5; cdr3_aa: CASSRTGQETQYF; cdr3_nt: TGCGCCAGCAGTCGGACGGGGCAAGAGACCCAGTACTTC
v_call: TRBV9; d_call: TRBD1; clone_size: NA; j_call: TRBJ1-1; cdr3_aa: CASSVFTPSQGGTEAFF; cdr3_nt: TGTGCCAGCAGCGTTTTTACCCCCTCTCAGGGGGGCACTGAAGCTTTCTTT
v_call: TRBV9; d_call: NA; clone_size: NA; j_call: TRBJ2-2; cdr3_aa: CASSVGGPSVPGELFF; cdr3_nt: TGTGCCAGCAGCGTAGGCGGCCCCTCGGTGCCCGGGGAGCTGTTTTTT
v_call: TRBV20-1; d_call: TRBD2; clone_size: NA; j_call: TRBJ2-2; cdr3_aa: CSASASGGNTGELFF; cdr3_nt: TGCAGTGCTAGTGCCAGCGGGGGGAACACCGGGGAGCTGTTTTTT
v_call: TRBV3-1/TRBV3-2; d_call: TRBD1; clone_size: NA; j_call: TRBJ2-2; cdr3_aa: CASSFRDRVTGELFF; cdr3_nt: TGTGCCAGCAGCTTCCGGGACAGGGTCACCGGGGAGCTGTTTTTT
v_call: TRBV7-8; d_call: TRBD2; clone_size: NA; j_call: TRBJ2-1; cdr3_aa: CASSSTSGGYNEQFF; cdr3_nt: TGTGCCAGCAGCTCAACTAGCGGGGGGTACAATGAGCAGTTCTTC
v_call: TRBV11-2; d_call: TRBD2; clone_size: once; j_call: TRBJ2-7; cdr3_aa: CASRTSGRSSGSSHEQYF; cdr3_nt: TGTGCCAGCAGAACGTCAGGTCGTTCTAGCGGGAGCTCCCACGAGCAGTACTTC
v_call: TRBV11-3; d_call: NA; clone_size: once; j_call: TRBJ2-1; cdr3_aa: CASSSGYSSYNEQFF; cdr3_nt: TGTGCCAGCAGCTCTGGTTATAGCTCCTACAATGAGCAGTTCTTC
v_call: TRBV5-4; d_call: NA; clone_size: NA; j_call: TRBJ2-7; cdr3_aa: CASSLKDRAYEQYF; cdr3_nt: TGTGCCAGCAGCTTGAAGGACAGAGCCTACGAGCAGTACTTC
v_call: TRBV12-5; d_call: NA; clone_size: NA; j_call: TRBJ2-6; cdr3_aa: CASGLVRSRGGSGANVLTF; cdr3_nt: TGTGCTAGTGGTTTGGTACGTAGCAGGGGCGGCTCTGGGGCCAACGTCCTGACTTTC
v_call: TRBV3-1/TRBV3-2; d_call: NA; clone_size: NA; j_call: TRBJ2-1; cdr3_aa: CASSQDIGGAGEQFF; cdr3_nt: TGTGCCAGCAGCCAAGATATCGGGGGAGCAGGTGAGCAGTTCTTC
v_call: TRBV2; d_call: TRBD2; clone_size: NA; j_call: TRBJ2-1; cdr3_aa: CASREAGGSYNEQFF; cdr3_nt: TGTGCCAGCAGGGAAGCGGGAGGCTCCTACAATGAGCAGTTCTTC
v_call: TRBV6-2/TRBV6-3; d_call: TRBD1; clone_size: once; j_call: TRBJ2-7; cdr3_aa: CASSYSRTGEVVEYF; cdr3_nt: TGTGCCAGCAGTTACTCCCGGACAGGGGAGGTTGTGGAGTACTTC
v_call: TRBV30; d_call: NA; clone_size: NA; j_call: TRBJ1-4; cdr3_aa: CAWISMETNEKLFF; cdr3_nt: TGTGCCTGGATCTCAATGGAGACTAATGAAAAACTGTTTTTT
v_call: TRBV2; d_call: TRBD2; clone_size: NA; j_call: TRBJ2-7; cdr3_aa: CASSEGAGRTYEQYF; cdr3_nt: TGTGCCAGCAGTGAAGGAGCGGGAAGAACCTACGAGCAGTACTTC
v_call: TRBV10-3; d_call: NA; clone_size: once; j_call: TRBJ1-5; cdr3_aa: CAISESSVANQPQHF; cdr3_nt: TGTGCCATCAGTGAGTCGAGTGTTGCCAATCAGCCCCAGCATTTT
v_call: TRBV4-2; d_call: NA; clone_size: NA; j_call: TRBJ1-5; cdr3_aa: CASSQEASQPQHF; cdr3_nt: TGTGCCAGCAGCCAAGAAGCTAGTCAGCCCCAGCATTTT
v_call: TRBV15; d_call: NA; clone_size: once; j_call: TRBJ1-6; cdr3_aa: CATSRVGAGNSPLHF; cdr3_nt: TGTGCCACCAGCAGAGTGGGGGCAGGAAATTCACCCCTCCACTTT
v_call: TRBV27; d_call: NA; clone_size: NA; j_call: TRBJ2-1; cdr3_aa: CASSLGGRRSYNEQFF; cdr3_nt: TGTGCCAGCAGTTTAGGGGGCAGGCGCTCCTACAATGAGCAGTTCTTC
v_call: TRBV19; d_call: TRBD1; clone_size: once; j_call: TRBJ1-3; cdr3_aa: CASSPQGAIGNTIYF; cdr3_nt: TGTGCCAGTAGTCCACAGGGGGCGATAGGAAACACCATATATTTT
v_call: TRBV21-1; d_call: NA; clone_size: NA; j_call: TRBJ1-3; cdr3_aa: CASSTDRDSGNTIYF; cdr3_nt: TGTGCCAGCAGCACCGACAGGGACTCTGGAAACACCATATATTTT
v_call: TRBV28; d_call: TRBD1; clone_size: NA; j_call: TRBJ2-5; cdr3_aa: CASSPWTGTGEETQYF; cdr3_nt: TGTGCCAGCAGTCCCTGGACAGGGACGGGAGAGGAGACCCAGTACTTC
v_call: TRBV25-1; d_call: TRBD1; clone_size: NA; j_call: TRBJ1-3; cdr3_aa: CASSDWTGPSGNTIYF; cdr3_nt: TGTGCCAGCAGTGATTGGACAGGCCCCTCTGGAAACACCATATATTTT
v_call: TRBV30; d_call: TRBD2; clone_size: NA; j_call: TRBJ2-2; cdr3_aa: CAWSISGGRETGELFF; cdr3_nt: TGTGCCTGGAGTATTAGCGGGGGGCGGGAAACCGGGGAGCTGTTTTTT
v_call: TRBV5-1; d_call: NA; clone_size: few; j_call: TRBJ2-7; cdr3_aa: CASSLGGGSSYEQYF; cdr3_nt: TGCGCCAGCAGCTTGGGTGGGGGGAGTTCCTACGAGCAGTACTTC
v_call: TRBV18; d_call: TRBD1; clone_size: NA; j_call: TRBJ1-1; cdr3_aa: CASSPDRRSEAFF; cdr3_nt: TGTGCCAGCTCACCGGACAGGAGGAGTGAAGCTTTCTTT
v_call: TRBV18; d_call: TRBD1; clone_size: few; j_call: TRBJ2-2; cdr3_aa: CASSHRTGDTGELFF; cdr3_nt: TGTGCCAGCTCACATCGGACAGGGGACACCGGGGAGCTGTTTTTT
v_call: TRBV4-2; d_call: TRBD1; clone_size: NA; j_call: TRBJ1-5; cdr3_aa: CASSQRQGYSNQPQHF; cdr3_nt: TGTGCCAGCAGCCAAAGACAGGGATATAGCAATCAGCCCCAGCATTTT
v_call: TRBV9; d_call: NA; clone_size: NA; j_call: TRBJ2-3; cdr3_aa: CASSVSGSTDTQYF; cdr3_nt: TGTGCCAGCAGCGTCAGCGGAAGCACAGATACGCAGTATTTT
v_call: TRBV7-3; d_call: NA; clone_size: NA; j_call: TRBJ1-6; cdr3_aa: CASSRTDSGSPLHF; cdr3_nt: TGTGCCAGCAGCCGAACAGATTCTGGGTCACCCCTCCACTTT
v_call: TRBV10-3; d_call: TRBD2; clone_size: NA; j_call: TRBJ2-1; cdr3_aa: CATLAGGPSYNEQFF; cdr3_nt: TGTGCCACCCTAGCGGGAGGCCCCTCCTACAATGAGCAGTTCTTC
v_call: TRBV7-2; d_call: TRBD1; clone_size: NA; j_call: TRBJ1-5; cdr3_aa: CASSWGQGWDQPQHF; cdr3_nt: TGTGCCAGCAGCTGGGGACAGGGGTGGGATCAGCCCCAGCATTTT
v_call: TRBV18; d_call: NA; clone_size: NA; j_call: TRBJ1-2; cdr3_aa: CASSPDTNYGYTF; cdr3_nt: TGTGCCAGCTCACCTGACACCAACTATGGCTACACCTTC
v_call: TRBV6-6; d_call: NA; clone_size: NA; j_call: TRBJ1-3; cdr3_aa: CASLSSGNTIYF; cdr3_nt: TGTGCCAGCCTAAGCTCTGGAAACACCATATATTTT
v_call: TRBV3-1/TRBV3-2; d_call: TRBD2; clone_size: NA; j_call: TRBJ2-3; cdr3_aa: CASSQATSGPMGTQYF; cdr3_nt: TGTGCCAGCAGCCAAGCAACTAGCGGACCCATGGGTACGCAGTATTTT
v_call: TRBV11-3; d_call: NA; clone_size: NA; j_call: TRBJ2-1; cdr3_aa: CASSLGDSRGSDEQFF; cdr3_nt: TGTGCCAGCAGCTTAGGCGACTCTAGGGGCTCGGATGAGCAGTTCTTC
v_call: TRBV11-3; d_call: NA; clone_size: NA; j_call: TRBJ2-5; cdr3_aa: CASSLASGETQYF; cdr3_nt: TGTGCCAGCAGCTTAGCTTCCGGAGAGACCCAGTACTTC
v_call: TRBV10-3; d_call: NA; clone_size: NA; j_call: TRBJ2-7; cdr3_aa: CAISESRTLYF; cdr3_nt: TGTGCCATCAGTGAGTCGAGAACCTTGTACTTC
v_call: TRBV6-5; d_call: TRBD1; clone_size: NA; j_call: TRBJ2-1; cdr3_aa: CASSLTTGGWGEQFF; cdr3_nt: TGTGCCAGCAGTTTAACCACAGGGGGGTGGGGTGAGCAGTTCTTC
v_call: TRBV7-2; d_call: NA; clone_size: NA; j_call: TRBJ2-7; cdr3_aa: CASSLNSGPYEQYF; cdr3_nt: TGTGCCAGCAGCTTAAATAGTGGGCCCTACGAGCAGTACTTC